The rows below give T cell receptor beta chains drawn from one sample of a study of blood T cell repertoires in COVID-19. Only in-frame clones appear in the TCRdb table, and some are missing; sequencing was by immunoSEQ multiplex PCR. This sample carries approximately 140,000 clones, roughly 87% of them seen once, and the ten largest clones take under 4.5%. Sequencing used PBMCs or T cells enriched from blood (not recorded which). The receptors here all came from a woman aged 35 to 49 who had been exposed to COVID-19. Both conserved end residues are part of each CDR3. A D gene is named only where the DNA matches it firmly. The listing skips clone size in some rows; elsewhere it reads once, few, many or a size class.

TRBJ2-7	TRBV5-4	few	.	CASSLEQGAYEQYF	TGTGCCAGCAGCTTGGAACAGGGTGCCTACGAGCAGTACTTC
TRBJ1-1	TRBV3-1/TRBV3-2	.	.	CASSTARRGSEAFF	TGTGCCAGCAGCACCGCTCGCAGGGGCTCTGAAGCTTTCTTT
TRBJ1-2	TRBV7-2	.	TRBD1	CASSLGQGDYGYTF	TGTGCCAGCAGTCTAGGACAGGGTGACTATGGCTACACCTTC
TRBJ1-1	TRBV10-2	.	.	CASRTGPNTEAFF	TGCGCCAGCAGGACAGGACCTAACACTGAAGCTTTCTTT
TRBJ1-2	TRBV6-5	.	.	CASSSRTDNYGYTF	TGTGCCAGCAGTTCGCGGACAGATAACTATGGCTACACCTTC
TRBJ2-1	TRBV3-1/TRBV3-2	.	TRBD1	CASSQSGTGGYNEQFF	TGTGCCAGCAGCCAGTCCGGGACAGGAGGTTACAATGAGCAGTTCTTC
TRBJ2-1	TRBV6-6	.	TRBD1	CASGTEAYNEQFF	TGTGCCAGCGGGACAGAAGCCTACAATGAGCAGTTCTTC
TRBJ2-1	TRBV4-1	.	.	CASSQSYNEQFF	TGCGCCAGCAGCCAGAGCTACAATGAGCAGTTCTTC
TRBJ1-2	TRBV27	.	TRBD1	CASSPGTGGSYGYTF	TGTGCCAGCAGCCCTGGGACAGGGGGCAGCTATGGCTACACCTTC
TRBJ2-5	TRBV3-1/TRBV3-2	.	.	CASSQRQGGETQYF	TGTGCCAGCAGCCAACGACAGGGAGGAGAGACCCAGTACTTC
TRBJ2-7	TRBV6-1	.	.	CASSERGAFSYEQYF	TGTGCCAGCAGTGAACGGGGGGCGTTTTCCTACGAGCAGTACTTC
TRBJ1-1	TRBV5-1	.	.	CASSSQVTNTEAFF	TGCGCCAGCAGCTCCCAGGTTACGAACACTGAAGCTTTCTTT
TRBJ2-7	TRBV6-5	few	TRBD1	CASSRPQGNHLVEYF	TGTGCCAGCAGTCGTCCACAGGGGAACCATTTGGTTGAGTACTTC
TRBJ2-3	TRBV5-4	.	TRBD1	CASSSRQGAGTDTQYF	TGTGCCAGCAGCTCCCGACAGGGGGCAGGGACAGATACGCAGTATTTT
TRBJ1-2	TRBV5-4	.	TRBD1	CASSQTGVLDGYTF	TGTGCCAGCAGCCAGACAGGGGTTTTAGATGGCTACACCTTC
TRBJ2-1	TRBV10-3	.	TRBD2	CAIAGAYNEQFF	TGTGCCATAGCGGGGGCCTACAATGAGCAGTTCTTC
TRBJ2-7	TRBV5-6	.	TRBD2	CASSPIPSTSLYEQYF	TGTGCCAGCAGCCCTATCCCATCGACTAGCTTGTACGAGCAGTACTTC
TRBJ2-5	TRBV5-6	.	TRBD1	CASSLVTGGQETQYF	TGTGCCAGCAGCTTGGTCACAGGGGGGCAGGAGACCCAGTACTTC
TRBJ1-1	TRBV5-5	.	.	CASSLDLPMNTEAFF	TGTGCCAGCAGCTTGGACCTCCCTATGAACACTGAAGCTTTCTTT
TRBJ2-3	TRBV3-1/TRBV3-2	.	TRBD2	CASSQGLAGGLDTQYF	TGTGCCAGCAGCCAAGGACTAGCGGGGGGGCTGGATACGCAGTATTTT
TRBJ1-4	TRBV2	.	.	CASSSSTVPNEKLFF	TGTGCCAGCAGCTCCTCGACAGTTCCTAATGAAAAACTGTTTTTT
TRBJ2-1	TRBV27	.	TRBD1	CASKGQGGGYNEQFF	TGTGCCAGCAAAGGACAGGGGGGTGGGTACAATGAGCAGTTCTTC
TRBJ2-2	TRBV27	.	.	CASSARQYTGELFF	TGTGCCAGCAGTGCCCGACAGTACACCGGGGAGCTGTTTTTT
TRBJ1-2	TRBV9	.	TRBD1	CASSGTGDGYTF	TGTGCCAGCAGCGGGACAGGGGATGGCTACACCTTC
TRBJ1-5	TRBV5-1	.	.	CASSLQGGSNQPQHF	TGCGCCAGCAGCTTACAGGGAGGGAGCAATCAGCCCCAGCATTTT
TRBJ2-7	TRBV5-4	.	TRBD1	CASSADRVEQYF	TGTGCCAGCAGCGCCGACAGGGTCGAGCAGTACTTC
TRBJ1-4	TRBV5-1	.	.	CASSLRPATNEKLFF	TGCGCCAGCAGCCTGAGGCCCGCAACTAATGAAAAACTGTTTTTT
TRBJ2-1	TRBV7-3	.	TRBD1	CASSSTGTGGYNEQFF	TGTGCCAGCAGCTCAACCGGGACAGGGGGCTACAATGAGCAGTTCTTC
TRBJ2-7	TRBV27	.	.	CASSPDRQGREQYF	TGTGCCAGCAGTCCCGATCGACAGGGGAGGGAACAGTACTTC
TRBJ1-2	TRBV5-1	once	.	CASSPGGNYGYTF	TGCGCCAGCAGCCCCGGGGGTAACTATGGCTACACCTTC
TRBJ1-1	TRBV18	few	.	CASSPTGNTEAFF	TGTGCCAGCTCACCGACAGGGAACACTGAAGCTTTCTTT
TRBJ2-7	TRBV2	once	TRBD2	CASSEAGGISSYEQYF	TGTGCCAGCAGTGAAGCGGGAGGGATCAGCTCCTACGAGCAGTACTTC
TRBJ1-1	TRBV29-1	.	TRBD1	CSVDGQGRTEAFF	TGCAGCGTTGACGGACAGGGAAGAACTGAAGCTTTCTTT
TRBJ1-2	TRBV7-2	.	.	CASSLQTTPNYGYTF	TGTGCCAGCAGCTTGCAAACGACTCCTAACTATGGCTACACCTTC
TRBJ2-7	TRBV5-1	.	TRBD1	CASRLRTGEGEQYF	TGCGCCAGCAGATTAAGGACAGGGGAAGGCGAGCAGTACTTC
TRBJ2-1	TRBV6-5	.	TRBD2	CASSYSGLASYNEQFF	TGTGCCAGCAGTTACTCGGGACTAGCGAGTTACAATGAGCAGTTCTTC
TRBJ1-1	TRBV5-4	.	.	CASSFKGGTEAFF	TGTGCCAGCAGCTTTAAAGGGGGAACTGAAGCTTTCTTT
TRBJ1-6	TRBV27	.	TRBD1	CASSLGTGVNSPLHF	TGTGCCAGCAGTTTAGGGACAGGGGTTAATTCACCCCTCCACTTT
TRBJ1-5	TRBV2	.	TRBD1	CASSVHRQGAGNQPQHF	TGTGCCAGCAGCGTTCATAGACAGGGGGCCGGCAATCAGCCCCAGCATTTT
TRBJ2-3	TRBV7-2	.	.	CASSLDPGARQYF	TGTGCCAGCAGCTTGGACCCGGGAGCTCGGCAGTATTTT
TRBJ1-2	TRBV29-1	.	.	CSVPAHSDYGYTF	TGCAGCGTCCCGGCACACAGTGACTATGGCTACACCTTC
TRBJ2-1	TRBV10-1	.	.	CASSEGRYNEQFF	TGCGCCAGCAGTGAGGGCCGCTACAATGAGCAGTTCTTC
TRBJ1-6	TRBV2	.	.	CASSFGSPLHF	TGTGCCAGCAGTTTCGGTTCACCCCTCCACTTT
TRBJ2-1	TRBV23-1	.	.	CASSPQGLRGLAPNEQFF	TGCGCCAGCAGTCCTCAGGGGCTGCGGGGGCTCGCACCCAATGAGCAGTTCTTC
TRBJ2-7	TRBV18	.	.	CASSDGAASSYEQYF	TGTGCCAGCTCTGATGGGGCGGCGAGCTCCTACGAGCAGTACTTC
TRBJ2-1	TRBV20-1	.	TRBD2	CSASLAGVPYNEQFF	TGCAGTGCTAGTCTAGCGGGAGTCCCCTACAATGAGCAGTTCTTC